Given below is one T cell receptor beta chain in context. The CDR3 end falls 3 residues outside the read, so it is completed with the germline J gene. This CDR3 is 14 amino acids long. The germline gives CDR1 LNHDA, CDR2 SQIVND (reference sequence). The sample comes from a study of T cells in women clearing cervical HPV infection. Measured with immunoSEQ multiplex PCR; TCRdb has only the in-frame clones, and not every one. Its clone listing holds about 37,000 clones. This TCR was sampled from a woman between 18 and 69 years old with a cervical HPV16 infection that either progressed to CIN3+ or cleared (not recorded which). The J gene is TRBJ1-2, the V gene TRBV19, with D unclear. The sample consisted of blood buffy coat. CDR3 region: CASSIHPRDNDYTF. CDR3 DNA (partial): TGTGCCAGTAGTATTCATCCCAGAGACAATGAC.